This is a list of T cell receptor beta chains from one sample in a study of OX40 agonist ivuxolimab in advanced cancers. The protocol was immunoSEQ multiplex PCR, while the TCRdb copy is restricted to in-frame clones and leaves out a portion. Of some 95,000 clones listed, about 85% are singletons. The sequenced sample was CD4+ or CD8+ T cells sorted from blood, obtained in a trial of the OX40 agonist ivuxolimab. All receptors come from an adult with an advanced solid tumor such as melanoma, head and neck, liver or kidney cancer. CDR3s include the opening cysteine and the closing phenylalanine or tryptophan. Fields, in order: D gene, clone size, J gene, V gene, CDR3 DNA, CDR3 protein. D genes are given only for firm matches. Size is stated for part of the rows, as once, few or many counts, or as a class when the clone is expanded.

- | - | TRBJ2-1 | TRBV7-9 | TGTGCCAGCAGCCGTTTGATGGGGAGCTCCTACAATGAGCAGTTCTTC | CASSRLMGSSYNEQFF
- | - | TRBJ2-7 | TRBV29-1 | TGCAGCGTTTGGGACGTAGGCTCCTACGAGCAGTACTTC | CSVWDVGSYEQYF
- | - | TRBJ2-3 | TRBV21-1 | TGTGCCAGCAGCAAAGCGGGACACACAGATACGCAGTATTTT | CASSKAGHTDTQYF
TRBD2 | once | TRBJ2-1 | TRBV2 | TGTGCCAGCACACTAGCGGGAATATCGGATGAGCAGTTCTTC | CASTLAGISDEQFF
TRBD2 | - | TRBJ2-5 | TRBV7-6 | TGTGCCAGCAGCTACGGACTAGCCCAAGAGACCCAGTACTTC | CASSYGLAQETQYF
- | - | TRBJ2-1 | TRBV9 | TGTGCCAGCAGCCAGGGCGGGGACTCCTACAATGAGCAGTTCTTC | CASSQGGDSYNEQFF
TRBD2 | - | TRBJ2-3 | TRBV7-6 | TGTGCCAGCAGCTCAATCCCCCCGACTAGCGGGACGCAAGATACGCAGTATTTT | CASSSIPPTSGTQDTQYF
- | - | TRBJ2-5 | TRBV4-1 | TGCGCCAGCAGTCCAGGCAGTGTGGAGACCCAGTACTTC | CASSPGSVETQYF
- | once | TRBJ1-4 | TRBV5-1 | TGCGCCAGCAGCTTGGAAGGAGTCTTTGTGGAAAAACTGTTTTTT | CASSLEGVFVEKLFF
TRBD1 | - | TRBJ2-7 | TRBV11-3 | TGTGCCAGCAGCTTAGACGGGACAGGATCCTACGAGCAGTACTTC | CASSLDGTGSYEQYF
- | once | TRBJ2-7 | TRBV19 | TGTGCCACAGGGGTAGGAGTCTACGAGCAGTACTTC | CATGVGVYEQYF
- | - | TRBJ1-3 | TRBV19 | TGTGCCAGTAGGGACCGAATATATGGTCCTGGAAACACCATATATTTT | CASRDRIYGPGNTIYF
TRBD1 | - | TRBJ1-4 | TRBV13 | TGTGCCAGCAGCTTAGGCCCCAGGGGGGTGGTCGATGAAAAACTGTTTTTT | CASSLGPRGVVDEKLFF
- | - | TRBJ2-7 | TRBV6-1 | TGTGCCAGCTACTTACGGGAGCAGTACTTC | CASYLREQYF
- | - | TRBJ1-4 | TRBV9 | TGTGCCAGCAGCGTCGGGGGGTCAAATGAAAAACTGTTTTTT | CASSVGGSNEKLFF
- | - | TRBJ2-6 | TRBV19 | TGTGCCAGTAGCCTAAACAGGGACTCTGGGGCCAACGTCCTGACTTTC | CASSLNRDSGANVLTF
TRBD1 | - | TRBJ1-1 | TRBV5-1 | TGCGCCAGCAGCTTGGCCAACAGGGGGCTTGATGAAGCTTTCTTT | CASSLANRGLDEAFF
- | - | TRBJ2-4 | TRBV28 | TGTGCCAGCAGTTTATTAGCCCTAGCCAAAAACATTCAGTACTTC | CASSLLALAKNIQYF
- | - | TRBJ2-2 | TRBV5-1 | TGCGCCAGCAGCTTCAGGGTAGTGGGAGGCACCGGGGAGCTGTTTTTT | CASSFRVVGGTGELFF
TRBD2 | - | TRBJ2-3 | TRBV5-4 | TGTGCCAGCAGCTTGGACGGGGGCGGGAGGGCAGATACGCAGTATTTT | CASSLDGGGRADTQYF